Sequencing of this T cell receptor beta chain was carried out in a study of shared clonotypes between healthy human individuals. For the study at large: A couple of women and a few men aged 18 to 49 served as donors. CD4 naive and CD4 memory each took three plates per donor, while CD8 naive took two and CD8 memory one.

Overall study findings and caveats: Richness estimates generally favored naive over memory subsets.

Of note for this clone: Its specificity is unknown.

The repertoire was sequenced with immunoSEQ multiplex PCR; TCRdb's copy has only in-frame clones and lacks some. The data show approximately 2.1 million clones, approximately 93% seen once. The split of CD4+ cells yielded CD45RA+ naive and CD45RA-negative memory subsets. Germline CDR1 reads SGHRS; CDR2 reads YFSETQ. The J segment lost 3 bases and the V segment lost 2 bases, leaving 6 bases of the junction unmatched. The CDR3 extends over 15 amino acids. The chain joins TRBV5-1 to TRBJ1-2, with 8 positions matching TRBD1. The sequence was obtained from a man aged 18 to 29 in good health. Some clones in this sample may be carry-over from other donors' samples. Source material: naive CD4+ T cells from PBMCs. The sample's subset: CD45RA+ positively selected. The CDR3 DNA follows: TGCGCCAGCAGCTTCTCCCCGACAGGGGACTATGGCTACACCTTC. Translated, it gives CASSFSPTGDYGYTF.